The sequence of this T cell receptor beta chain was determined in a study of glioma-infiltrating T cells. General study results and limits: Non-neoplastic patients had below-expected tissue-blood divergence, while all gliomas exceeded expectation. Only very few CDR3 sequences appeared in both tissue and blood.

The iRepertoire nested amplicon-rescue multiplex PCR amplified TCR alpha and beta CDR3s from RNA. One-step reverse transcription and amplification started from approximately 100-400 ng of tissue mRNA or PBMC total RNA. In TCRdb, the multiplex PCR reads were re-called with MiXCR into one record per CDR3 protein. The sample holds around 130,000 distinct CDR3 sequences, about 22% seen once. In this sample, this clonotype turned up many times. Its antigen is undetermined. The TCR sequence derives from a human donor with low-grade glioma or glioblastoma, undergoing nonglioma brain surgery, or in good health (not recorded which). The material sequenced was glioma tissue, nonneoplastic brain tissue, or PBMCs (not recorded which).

CDR3 amino acids: CSVKDSGNNQPQHF. CDR3 coding DNA: TGCAGTGTTAAAGATTCTGGGAACAATCAGCCCCAGCATTTT. J is TRBJ1-5 and V is TRBV20-1; D is unresolved. The CDR3 loop spans 14 amino acids. Germline V gives CDR1 DFQATT, CDR2 SNEGSKA (reference sequence). The V end was cut by 7 bases, the J end by 3 bases, with 16 bases between.